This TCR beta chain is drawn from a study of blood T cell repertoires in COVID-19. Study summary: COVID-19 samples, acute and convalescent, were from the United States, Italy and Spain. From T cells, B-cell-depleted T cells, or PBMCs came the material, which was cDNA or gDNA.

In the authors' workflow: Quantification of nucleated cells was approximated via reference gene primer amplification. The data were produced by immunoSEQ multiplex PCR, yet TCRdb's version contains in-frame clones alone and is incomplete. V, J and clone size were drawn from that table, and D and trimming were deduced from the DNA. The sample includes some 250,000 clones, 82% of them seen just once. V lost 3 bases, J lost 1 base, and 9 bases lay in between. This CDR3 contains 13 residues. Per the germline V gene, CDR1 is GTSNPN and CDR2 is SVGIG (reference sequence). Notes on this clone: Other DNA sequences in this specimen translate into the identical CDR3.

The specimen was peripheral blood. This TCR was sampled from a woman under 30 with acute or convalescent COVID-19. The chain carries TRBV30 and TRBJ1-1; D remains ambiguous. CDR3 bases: TGTGCCTGGAGCGTAGGCGGGAACACTGAAGCTTTCTTT. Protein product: CAWSVGGNTEAFF.